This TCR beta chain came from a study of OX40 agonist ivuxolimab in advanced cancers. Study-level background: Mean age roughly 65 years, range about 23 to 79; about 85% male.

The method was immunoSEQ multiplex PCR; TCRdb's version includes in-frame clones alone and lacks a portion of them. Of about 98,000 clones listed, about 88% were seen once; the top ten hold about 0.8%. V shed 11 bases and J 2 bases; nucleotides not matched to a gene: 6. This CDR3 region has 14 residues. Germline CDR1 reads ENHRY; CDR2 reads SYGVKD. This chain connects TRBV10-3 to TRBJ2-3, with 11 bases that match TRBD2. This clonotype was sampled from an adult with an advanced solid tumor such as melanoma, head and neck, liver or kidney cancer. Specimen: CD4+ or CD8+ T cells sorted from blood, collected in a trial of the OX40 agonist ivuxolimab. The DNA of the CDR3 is TGTGCCGCCGGGACTAGCGGTTTCACAGATACGCAGTATTTT. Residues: CAAGTSGFTDTQYF.